This T cell receptor beta chain was sequenced during a study of Ad26.COV2.S vaccination and SARS-CoV-2 variants. For the study at large: The Ad26.COV2.S arm of the COV1001 trial was where the donor was placed. By the intramuscular route, Ad26.COV2.S was given once, or twice 56 days apart.

This clone has a handful of counts. The antigen is unknown. Documented treatment: 15 to 20 received Ad26.COV2.S at low or high dose, single or two shots; about 5 received placebo; per-sample allocation not given. On day 63 after the first injection, vaccine and placebo recipients gave samples. Whole-study findings and limits: Among vaccine recipients, spike-specific TCR breadth exceeded that of placebo recipients.

Produced via immunoSEQ multiplex PCR; TCRdb's table is partial and in-frame only. The table lists about 350,000 clones, roughly 90% of them singletons. Germline V lookup: CDR1 DFQATT, CDR2 SNEGSKA (reference sequence). This CDR3 is built from 16 residues. The trim removed 3 bases at V and 4 bases at J, leaving 10 bases unmatched. The J gene is TRBJ1-2, the V gene TRBV20-1; 11 nucleotides line up with TRBD1. This receptor was obtained from a person aged 18-65 years who received the Ad26.COV2.S COVID-19 vaccine or a placebo. The material was peripheral blood, obtained in a trial of Ad26.COV2.S vaccine versus placebo. DNA of the CDR3: TGCAGTGCTAGTTCAGTGGGGACAGGGGGGCTCTATGGCTACACCTTC. This codes for CSASSVGTGGLYGYTF.